One sample yielded the 13 T cell receptor beta chains listed below, sequenced in a study of CD8 T cells in Susac syndrome. The authors reverse transcribed 0.5 to 1 ug RNA with random hexamers. MiXCR, applied by TCRdb to the immunoSEQ multiplex PCR reads, yields one record per CDR3 protein. The sample has about 210,000 distinct CDR3 sequences, around 95% seen once; the top ten hold 0.095% to 0.12%. Sequencing was done on a sample of CD4+ T cells from PBMCs. The receptors originated from a human donor in good health.

The chain is built from TRBV3-1 and TRBJ2-3; D not resolved. The germline V and J ends were trimmed by 1 base and 4 bases, with 6 bases remaining between them. Germline CDR1 reads LGHDT; CDR2 reads YNNKEL (reference sequence). CDR3 length: 13 residues. The CDR3 region has the DNA TGTGCCAGCAGCCAAGGCGTGGCAGATACGCAGTATTTT. Protein: CASSQGVADTQYF.

J is TRBJ2-4 and V is TRBV7-2; 10 bases match TRBD1. The CDR3 is made up of 14 amino acids. The V gene's germline CDR1 is SGHTA and CDR2 FQGNSA. V lost 4 bases to trimming and J lost 7 bases; unmatched junction nucleotides: 4. The CDR3 DNA is TGTGCCAGCAGCTGGACAGGGGGGCGGAACATTCAGTACTTC. This sequence encodes CASSWTGGRNIQYF.

The chain is built from TRBV27 and TRBJ2-6; 7 bases line up with TRBD1. This CDR3 has 16 amino acids. Germline V gene data show CDR1 as MNHEY and CDR2 as SMNVEV (reference sequence). V dropped 8 bases and J dropped 3; count of bases not matched to a gene: 10. The CDR3 DNA sequence: TGTGCCAGCCTTAAAACAGGGGTAGTTGGGGCCAACGTCCTGACTTTC. Its translation is CASLKTGVVGANVLTF.

The chain recombines TRBV27 with TRBJ2-4, with D perhaps TRBD1 or TRBD2 (5 bases each). CDR1 and CDR2 (germline): MNHEY, SMNVEV (reference sequence). This CDR3 has 16 amino acids. The V gene lost 3 bases and the J gene lost 7 bases, with 19 bases spanning the gap. The DNA for the CDR3 is TGTGCCAGCAGTTTGGATCGCCCCGGGACCGGGAACATTCAGTACTTC. It is translated as CASSLDRPGTGNIQYF.

The chain combines TRBV11-2 with TRBJ2-4, with a tentative D call TRBD2 (5 bases). CDR1 is SGHAT and CDR2 is FQNNGV in the germline V gene. Trimming removed 2 bases at V and 1 base at J, with 12 bases between. This CDR3 is 16 amino acids long. The CDR3 here is CASSLRGADAKNIQYF. DNA for the CDR3: TGTGCCAGCAGCTTACGCGGAGCGGATGCCAAAAACATTCAGTACTTC.

The chain carries TRBV29-1 and TRBJ1-5; TRBD1 aligns across 10 bases. Germline V gene data show CDR1 as SQVTM and CDR2 as ANQGSEA. V gave up 6 bases and J gave up 6 bases; unmatched junction bases: 8. The CDR3 has 14 amino acids. The CDR3 coding sequence is TGCAGCGTCCGGGACAGGGGATATGGTCAGCCCCAGCATTTT. Protein sequence: CSVRDRGYGQPQHF.

The chain is built from TRBV11-2 and TRBJ2-2; D remains ambiguous. V lost 7 bases to trimming and J lost 0 bases, with 12 bases between them. The CDR3 extends over 15 amino acids. The germline CDR1 and CDR2 sequences are SGHAT and FQNNGV. The CDR3 is CASTRRATNTGELFF. The CDR3 coding sequence is TGTGCCAGCACCCGCCGGGCAACGAACACCGGGGAGCTGTTTTTT.

This chain connects TRBV7-9 to TRBJ2-6, with D tentatively TRBD1 (5 bases). CDR1 is SEHNR, CDR2 FQNEAQ, per germline (reference sequence). The CDR3 length is 15 residues. Trimming left V 5 bases short and J 1 base short, with 9 bases between. The CDR3 sequence is CASSDPGSGANVLTF. For the CDR3, the DNA is TGTGCCAGCAGCGATCCAGGGTCTGGGGCCAACGTCCTGACTTTC.

CDR3 sequence (DNA): TGCGCCAGCAGCTTGGGTATTCGGGGGCTGTCCAGGGGCTATGGTGAGCAGTTCTTC. Amino acid sequence: CASSLGIRGLSRGYGEQFF. The rearrangement joins TRBV5-1 to TRBJ2-1; D may correspond to TRBD1 or TRBD2 (6 bases each). CDR3 length: 19 amino acids. Trimming pared 0 bases from V and 9 bases from J, leaving 28 bases between. From germline, CDR1 is SGHRS and CDR2 YFSETQ.

The V gene is TRBV27, the J gene TRBJ1-4; 8 nucleotides line up with TRBD1. V gave up 0 bases and J gave up 5 bases; unmatched junction bases: 5. Looked up from germline, CDR1 is MNHEY and CDR2 is SMNVEV (reference sequence). CDR3 size: 16 residues. The CDR3 nucleotides are TGTGCCAGCAGTTTATCGGCAGGGGGCCTGAATGAAAAACTGTTTTTT. Translation: CASSLSAGGLNEKLFF. Combining the CDR3 with reference TRBV27 and TRBJ1-4 gives the whole variable domain EAQVTQNPRYLITVTGKKLTVTCSQNMNHEYMSWYRQDPGLGLRQIYYSMNVEVTDKGDVPEGYKVSRKEKRNFPLILESPSPNQTSLYFCASSLSAGGLNEKLFFGSGTQLSVL.

V and J are TRBV20-1 and TRBJ2-3; TRBD1 aligns across 7 bases. Trimming removed 6 bases from V and 9 bases from J; junction bases left unmatched: 15. Per the germline V gene, CDR1 is DFQATT and CDR2 is SNEGSKA (reference sequence). This CDR3 contains 14 residues. The CDR3 DNA reads TGCAGTGCCATCCCGGCACAGGGGCTTGGGACGCAGTATTTT. This gives the protein CSAIPAQGLGTQYF.

This sequence joins TRBV20-1 and TRBJ2-1, with TRBD2 matching 9 bases. The CDR3 is 16 residues long. Trimming cost V 3 bases and J 6 bases; bases outside gene matches: 12. Looked up from germline, CDR1 is DFQATT and CDR2 is SNEGSKA (reference sequence). As DNA, the CDR3 is TGCAGTGCTAGTTCCCCCCGCGGGGGGGCCGTCAATGAGCAGTTCTTC. Amino acid sequence: CSASSPRGGAVNEQFF.

The sample holds one count of this clonotype. The chain employs TRBV7-2 and TRBJ2-7; D is undetermined. The CDR3 contains 12 residues. V lost 4 bases to trimming and J lost 3 bases, with 7 bases between them. Germline CDR1 and CDR2: SGHTA and FQGNSA. CDR3 region: CASSSLYYEQYF. CDR3 sequence (DNA): TGTGCCAGCAGCTCTCTATACTACGAGCAGTACTTC.